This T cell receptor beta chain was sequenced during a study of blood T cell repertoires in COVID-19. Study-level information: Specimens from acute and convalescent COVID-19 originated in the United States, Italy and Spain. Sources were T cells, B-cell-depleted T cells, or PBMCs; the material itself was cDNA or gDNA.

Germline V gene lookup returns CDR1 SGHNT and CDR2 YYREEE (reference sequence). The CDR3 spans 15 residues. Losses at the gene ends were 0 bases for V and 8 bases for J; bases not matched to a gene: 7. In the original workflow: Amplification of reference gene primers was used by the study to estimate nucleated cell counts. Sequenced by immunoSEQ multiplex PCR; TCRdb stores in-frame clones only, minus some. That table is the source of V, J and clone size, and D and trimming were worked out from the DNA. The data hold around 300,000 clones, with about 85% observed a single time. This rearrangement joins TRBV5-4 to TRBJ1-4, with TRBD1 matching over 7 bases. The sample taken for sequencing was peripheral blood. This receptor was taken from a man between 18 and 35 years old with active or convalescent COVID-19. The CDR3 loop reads CASSLARTGEEKLFF. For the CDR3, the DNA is TGTGCCAGCAGCTTGGCCCGGACAGGAGAAGAAAAACTGTTTTTT.